These T cell receptor beta chains were read from a single sample in a study of T-cell reconstitution after alpha-beta-depleted transplantation in children. TCRdb redid the calling of the PCR reads with MiXCR, one entry per CDR3 protein. The repertoire holds 600,000 to 700,000 distinct CDR3 sequences, with approximately 15% as singletons. Sequencing used PBMCs from the stem cell graft donor, obtained from the stem cell graft. The receptors derive from a human donor who donated a stem cell graft to a child with acute myeloid leukemia. Both conserved end residues are part of each CDR3.

v_gene,CDR3aa
TRBV12-3/TRBV12-4,CASSPIGNEQFF
TRBV20-1,CSTPGGPTDTQYF
TRBV20-1,CSASLPAGETQYF
TRBV29-1,CSSPLVETLAKNIQYF
TRBV5-1,CASSLEPGPFGVF
TRBV6-2/TRBV6-3,CASSYSTGRYQPQHF
TRBV20-1,CSASLPGQGNYEHYF
TRBV7-9,CASSLSLAAYNEQFF
TRBV20-1,CSARDRRLAGHEQYF
TRBV7-2,CASSPRGLYGYTF
TRBV9,CASSVGPSGVETQYF
TRBV5-1,CASSLPTGVDKNIQYF
TRBV7-2,CASSPYSSPNTEAFF
TRBV4-3,CASSQDQSSGANVLTF
TRBV12-3/TRBV12-4,CASRLTGTSGNEQFF
TRBV12-3/TRBV12-4,CASSSQTGNTEAFF
TRBV27,CASSPRQGTVAGMLAKNIQYF
TRBV20-1,CSGANKPGTQYF
TRBV12-3/TRBV12-4,CASGTGYQPQHF
TRBV29-1,CSLSGGERNEQFF
TRBV4-3,CASSPHTRTDNYGYTF
TRBV6-5,CASNDDREEAFF
TRBV7-2,CASSSGQGNQPQHF
TRBV20-1,CSARVTGDLSNQPQHF
TRBV6-5,CASSYSPGSYGYTF
TRBV25-1,CASSASAGTSFF
TRBV20-1,CSVTSPLGTDTQYF
TRBV10-2,CASSESLGGAKSYEQYF
TRBV20-1,CSAEGGGGVRQPQHF
TRBV6-5,CASSYSLGAPNYGYTF
TRBV25-1,CASSDRAKNIQYF
TRBV20-1,CSAPRLISYNEQFF
TRBV5-1,CASSIDRGNRNTEAFF
TRBV4-2,CASSRAGGGVNEQFF
TRBV7-9,CASSLAFRLAGTDTQYF
TRBV20-1,CSASRGGQMRGELFF
TRBV10-3,CAISESRLAGAGELFF
TRBV27,CASGLGPLSEAFF
TRBV20-1,CGTDRGVTEAFF
TRBV4-3,CASSQGTSGGPIDTQYF
TRBV12-3/TRBV12-4,CASSLARRGDLQETQYF